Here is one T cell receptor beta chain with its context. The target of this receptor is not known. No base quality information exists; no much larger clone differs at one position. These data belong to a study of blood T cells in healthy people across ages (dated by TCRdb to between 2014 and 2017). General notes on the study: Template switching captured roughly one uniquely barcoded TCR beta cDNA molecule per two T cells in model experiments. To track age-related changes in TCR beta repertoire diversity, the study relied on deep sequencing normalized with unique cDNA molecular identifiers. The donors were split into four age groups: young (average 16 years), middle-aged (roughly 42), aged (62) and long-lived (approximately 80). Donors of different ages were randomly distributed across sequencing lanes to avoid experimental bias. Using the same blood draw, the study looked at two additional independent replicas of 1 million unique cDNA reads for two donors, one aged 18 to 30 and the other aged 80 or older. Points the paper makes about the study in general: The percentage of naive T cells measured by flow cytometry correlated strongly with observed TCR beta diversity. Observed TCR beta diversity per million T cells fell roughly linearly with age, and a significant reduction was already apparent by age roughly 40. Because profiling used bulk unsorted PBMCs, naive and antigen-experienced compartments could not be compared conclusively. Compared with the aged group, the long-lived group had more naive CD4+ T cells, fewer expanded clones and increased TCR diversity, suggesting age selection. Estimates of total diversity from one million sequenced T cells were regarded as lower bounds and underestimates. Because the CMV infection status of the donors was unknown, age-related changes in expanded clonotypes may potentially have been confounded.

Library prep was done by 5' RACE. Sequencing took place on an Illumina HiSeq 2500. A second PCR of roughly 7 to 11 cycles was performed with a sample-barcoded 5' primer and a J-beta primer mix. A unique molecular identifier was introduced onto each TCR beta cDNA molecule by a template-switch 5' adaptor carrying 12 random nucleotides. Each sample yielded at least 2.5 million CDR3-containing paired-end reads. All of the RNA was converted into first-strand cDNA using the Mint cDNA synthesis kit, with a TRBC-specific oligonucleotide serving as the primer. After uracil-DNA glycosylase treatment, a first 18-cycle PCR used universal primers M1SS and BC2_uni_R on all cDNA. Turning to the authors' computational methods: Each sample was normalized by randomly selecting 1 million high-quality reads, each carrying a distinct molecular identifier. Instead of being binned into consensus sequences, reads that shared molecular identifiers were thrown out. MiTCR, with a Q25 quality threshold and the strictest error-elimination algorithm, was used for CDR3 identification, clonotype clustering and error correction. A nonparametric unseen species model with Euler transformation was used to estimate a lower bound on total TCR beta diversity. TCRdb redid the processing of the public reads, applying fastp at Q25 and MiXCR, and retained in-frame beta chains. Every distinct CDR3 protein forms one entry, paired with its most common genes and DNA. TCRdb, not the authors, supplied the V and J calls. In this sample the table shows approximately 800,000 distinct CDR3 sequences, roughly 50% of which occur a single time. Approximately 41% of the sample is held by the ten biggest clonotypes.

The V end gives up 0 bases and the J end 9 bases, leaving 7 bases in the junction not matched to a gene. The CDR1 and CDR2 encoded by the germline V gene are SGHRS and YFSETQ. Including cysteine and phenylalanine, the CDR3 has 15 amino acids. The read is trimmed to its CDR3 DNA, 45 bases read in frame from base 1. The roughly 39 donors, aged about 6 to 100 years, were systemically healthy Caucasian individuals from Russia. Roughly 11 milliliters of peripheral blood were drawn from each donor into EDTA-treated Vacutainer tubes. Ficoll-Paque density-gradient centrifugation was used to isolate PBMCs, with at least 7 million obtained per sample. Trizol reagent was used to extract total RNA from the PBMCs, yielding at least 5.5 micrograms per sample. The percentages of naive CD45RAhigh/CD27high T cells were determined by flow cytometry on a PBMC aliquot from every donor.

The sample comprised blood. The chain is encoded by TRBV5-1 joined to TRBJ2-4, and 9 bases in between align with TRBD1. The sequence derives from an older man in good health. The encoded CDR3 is CASSLVYRGQSIQYF. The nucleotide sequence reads TGCGCCAGCAGCTTGGTTTACAGGGGGCAAAGCATTCAGTACTTC.